This T cell receptor (beta chain) was documented in a study of cytomegalovirus exposure and HLA in healthy donors. Whole-study results and caveats: Common viral pathogens seemed, in a later analysis, to connect with several of the most significant clusters. The likely explanation for a cluster of highly shared sequence variants was sequencing artifact. For TCR beta chains, V- and J-gene trimming was later linked to a missense DCLRE1C variant. Reports showed the classifier diagnosing cytomegalovirus status with high specificity and sensitivity.

Trimming took 7 bases from V and 8 from J; bases not matched to a gene: 8. The CDR3 is made up of 15 amino acids. In germline, CDR1 is MNHEY, CDR2 SVGAGI. A multiplex PCR was run with 60 Vbeta primers and 13 Jbeta primers. Data came from immunoSEQ multiplex PCR; TCRdb stores just in-frame clones and leaves some out. Here the sample spans roughly 150,000 clones, approximately 81% being singletons. This clone was seen only once. Its cognate antigen is unknown. This clonotype originated in a man younger than 40 in good health and CMV-seropositive. The rearrangement uses TRBV6-5 and TRBJ1-6; TRBD1 matches 10 bases. The source material was PBMCs. The CDR3 DNA is TGTGCCAGCACCACCCGACAGGGGGCAGATTCACCCCTCCACTTT. Its protein is CASTTRQGADSPLHF.